The 31 T cell receptor beta chains in this list originate from one sample, sequenced in a study of technical replicates of blood from several donors. Here immunoSEQ multiplex PCR was the method, and the copy in TCRdb shows in-frame clones only, minus some. The table lists tens of thousands of clones, roughly 98% of them singletons. Material: T cells isolated from PBMCs. Receptors originate from a human donor in good health.

The chain recombines TRBV29-1 with TRBJ2-2; the match to TRBD1 covers 8 bases. Trimming removed 7 bases from V and 4 bases from J; junction bases left unmatched: 5. CDR3 length: 13 residues. Germline assignment: CDR1 SQVTM and CDR2 ANQGSEA. Written as DNA, the CDR3 is TGCAGCGGCAGGGGGCCGGCCACCGGGGAGCTGTTTTTT. Encoded protein: CSGRGPATGELFF.

The chain has TRBV6-1 and TRBJ2-4; D is unclear. The CDR3 sequence is 15 residues long. The V and J ends lost 3 bases and 0 bases respectively, with 9 bases between them. Germline-derived CDR1 and CDR2 are MNHNS and SASEGT. CDR3 DNA: TGTGCCAGCAGTGACACAGCCTTAGCCAAAAACATTCAGTACTTC. It encodes CASSDTALAKNIQYF.

This clone was seen just once. The chain recombines TRBV29-1 with TRBJ1-3; perhaps TRBD1 as D (6 bases). CDR1 and CDR2 (germline): SQVTM, ANQGSEA. Trimming cost V 6 bases and J 4 bases, with 13 bases left between them. This CDR3 contains 13 residues. The CDR3 region has the DNA TGCAGCGTGCTACAGGGTTCCGGAAACACCATATATTTT. It translates to CSVLQGSGNTIYF.

The genes are TRBV27 and TRBJ1-1; TRBD1 matches 8 bases. The CDR3 spans 14 residues. After removal of 3 bases from V and 2 bases from J, the junction contained 2 bases not matched to a gene. Per germline, CDR1 MNHEY and CDR2 SMNVEV (reference sequence). The CDR3, as DNA: TGTGCCAGCAGTTTCTCAGGGGGCAACACTGAAGCTTTCTTT. It is translated as CASSFSGGNTEAFF.

The chain uses TRBV12-5 and TRBJ1-3; 7 positions agree with TRBD1. The germline V gene encodes CDR1 LGHNT and CDR2 FRNRAP. J lost 4 bases, V lost 0 bases, and 6 bases had no gene match. There are 16 residues in the CDR3. Here the CDR3 reads CASGLVLGDRGNTIYF. The CDR3 DNA reads TGTGCTAGTGGTTTGGTACTCGGGGACAGAGGAAACACCATATATTTT.

This chain links TRBV5-1 with TRBJ1-1; a weak D match, TRBD1 (6 bases). CDR1 and CDR2 from the germline V gene are SGHRS and YFSETQ. CDR3 length equals 15 residues. With 0 bases removed from V and 8 bases from J, the gap between germline ends came to 17 bases. Here the CDR3 DNA reads TGCGCCAGCAGCTTGGAAACGCTGGACAGATCAGAAGCTTTCTTT. Translation gives CASSLETLDRSEAFF.

This rearrangement joins TRBV5-1 to TRBJ1-3, with D uncertain. Germline CDR1 SGHRS, CDR2 YFSETQ. This CDR3 has 14 residues. V was trimmed by 2 bases and J by 0 bases, leaving 6 bases between them. In DNA, the CDR3 is TGCGCCAGCAGCTTCGGGGACTCTGGAAACACCATATATTTT. Amino acid sequence: CASSFGDSGNTIYF.

The V and J genes are TRBV14 and TRBJ2-5, with D possibly TRBD2 on 6 matching bases. Germline CDR1 reads SGHDN; CDR2 reads FVKESK. The ends were cut back, 0 bases at V and 1 base at J, with 15 bases in the middle. The CDR3 has 17 amino acids. This CDR3 reads CASSQEVWRDVQETQYF. The CDR3 nucleotides read TGTGCCAGCAGCCAAGAGGTGTGGCGGGATGTCCAAGAGACCCAGTACTTC.

The CDR3 spells CASSVFLAGVANEQFF. As DNA, the CDR3 is TGTGCCAGCAGTGTATTCCTAGCGGGAGTTGCGAATGAGCAGTTCTTC. The V and J genes are TRBV2 and TRBJ2-1; 10 bases map to TRBD2. CDR1 is SNHLY, CDR2 FYNNEI, per germline. CDR3 length: 16 amino acids. Trimming cost V 4 bases and J 7 bases; bases outside gene matches: 10.

The chain uses TRBV21-1 and TRBJ2-1; TRBD2 is the table's D call and was not checked against the DNA. TRBV21-1 corresponds to a pseudogene. CDR3 length: 16 amino acids. CDR3 DNA sequence: TGTGCCAGCAGCAAAGCAAGTTGGCTAGCAGAGAATGAGCAGTTCTTC. It codes for CASSKASWLAENEQFF.

This chain uses TRBV6-1 with TRBJ2-7; D is possibly TRBD1 (5 bases). This CDR3 contains 16 residues. The V end was cut by 3 bases, the J end by 1 base, with 16 bases between. Per the germline V gene, CDR1 is MNHNS and CDR2 is SASEGT. CDR3 protein: CASSDTTGEGSYEQYF. The CDR3 coding sequence is TGTGCCAGCAGTGACACCACAGGAGAAGGGTCCTACGAGCAGTACTTC.

This clone has only one observation. Here the CDR3 DNA reads TGCGCCAGCAGCTTATGGGACAGGGGCTACGAGCAGTACTTC. Translation gives CASSLWDRGYEQYF. This chain connects TRBV5-1 to TRBJ2-7; TRBD1 matches 10 bases. The CDR3 has 14 residues. The V segment lost 2 bases and the J segment 3 bases; nucleotides outside the gene matches: 2. CDR1 is SGHRS, CDR2 YFSETQ, per germline.

The chain's CDR3 is CASREMGQGMNTEAFF. The CDR3 coding sequence is TGTGCCAGCAGAGAAATGGGACAGGGAATGAACACTGAAGCTTTCTTT. This chain joins TRBV6-1 and TRBJ1-1, with 9 bases matching TRBD1. Germline V CDR1 and CDR2: MNHNS, SASEGT. V gave up 6 bases and J gave up 0 bases; unmatched junction bases: 8. This CDR3 is 16 amino acids long.

The rearrangement uses TRBV25-1 and TRBJ1-1; maybe TRBD1 (6 bases). Trimming removed 0 bases at V and 10 bases at J, with 9 bases between. Germline V lookup: CDR1 MGHDK, CDR2 SYGVNS. The CDR3 is made up of 12 amino acids. The CDR3 region has the DNA TGTGCCAGCAGTGAATATCGGGGGGCAGCTTTCTTT. It specifies CASSEYRGAAFF.

The rearrangement uses TRBV11-2 and TRBJ2-7; the match to TRBD1 covers 7 bases. Germline V lookup: CDR1 SGHAT, CDR2 FQNNGV. V was pared by 1 base and J by 3 bases, with 9 bases of the junction left unmatched. The CDR3 has 16 amino acids. The CDR3 DNA sequence: TGTGCCAGCAGCTTAGGGGTTTTGGGGACAGACTACGAGCAGTACTTC. Translation gives CASSLGVLGTDYEQYF.

The rearrangement uses TRBV19 and TRBJ2-3; 13 nucleotides align to TRBD2. The V segment lost 3 bases and the J segment 2 bases; nucleotides outside the gene matches: 2. From germline, CDR1 is LNHDA and CDR2 SQIVND (reference sequence). This CDR3 region has 16 residues. CDR3 sequence (DNA): TGTGCCAGTAGTATGGGACTAGCGGGGTCCACAGATACGCAGTATTTT. As protein: CASSMGLAGSTDTQYF.

Concerning this clone itself: The junction shows a germline mismatch at one end, possibly a read error. CDR3 in DNA: TGTGCCAGCAGCCGGGGGGAAGAATACGGGCAGTACTTC. Encoded protein: CASSRGEEYGQYF. This chain joins TRBV9 and TRBJ2-7, with 7 nucleotides matching TRBD2. The V gene's germline CDR1 is SGDLS and CDR2 YYNGEE. The CDR3 is 13 amino acids.

J is TRBJ2-5 and V is TRBV2; D is undetermined. The V gene's germline CDR1 is SNHLY and CDR2 FYNNEI. This CDR3 is built from 11 residues. V dropped 6 bases and J dropped 5 bases, with 7 bases sitting between them. The CDR3 region has the DNA TGTGCCAGCAGCCACGGGGAGACCCAGTACTTC. Encoded protein: CASSHGETQYF.

In the case of this clone: Germline is not matched at one junction end, which may reflect a read error. The V call is TRBV5-6, the J call TRBJ2-7, with D possibly TRBD2 on 5 matching bases. The germline V gene has CDR1 SGHDT and CDR2 YYEEEE. The CDR3 is 12 amino acids. The CDR3 nucleotides read TGTGCCAGCAGCCAGGCCGCAGCCGTAGCGCGCTTC. It yields the protein CASSQAAAVARF.

This clone was found once. The V and J genes are TRBV28 and TRBJ2-5; D gene uncertain. Germline CDR1 MDHEN, CDR2 SYDVKM. This CDR3 comprises 14 residues. Trimming pared 1 base from V and 0 bases from J, leaving 6 bases between. The CDR3 region has the DNA TGTGCCAGCAGTTTATTATCGGACCAAGAGACCCAGTACTTC. It codes for CASSLLSDQETQYF.

Comment on this clone: Relative to the germline gene, one junction end is altered; a read error may explain this. The V gene is TRBV2, the J gene TRBJ2-5; 14 bases fit TRBD2. The CDR3 consists of 18 residues. Germline V CDR1 and CDR2: SNHLY, FYNNEI. The CDR3 sequence is CASSPTRGLAGGKETQYF. For the CDR3, the DNA is TGTGCCAGCAGTCCAACCCGAGGACTAGCGGGAGGAAAAGAGACTCAGTACTTC.

DNA for the CDR3: TGTGCCAGCAGCGCGGGTCGCTACGAGCAGTACTTC. It is translated as CASSAGRYEQYF. The chain links TRBV5-6 to TRBJ2-7; possibly TRBD2 for D (5 bases). The ends were cut back, 4 bases at V and 3 bases at J, with 8 bases in the middle. This CDR3 spans 12 amino acids. Germline assignment: CDR1 SGHDT and CDR2 YYEEEE.

The CDR3 nucleotides are TGTGCCAGCAGCGTAGGTATCCAGGCATACGAGCAGTACTTC. Residues: CASSVGIQAYEQYF. The V and J genes are TRBV9 and TRBJ2-7; D is unresolved. The V end lost 0 bases, the J end lost 4 bases, and 11 bases lay between the germline ends. The germline V gene encodes CDR1 SGDLS and CDR2 YYNGEE. There are 14 residues in the CDR3.

The chain links TRBV5-4 to TRBJ2-7, with 13 bases matching TRBD2. CDR1 and CDR2 from the germline V gene are SGHNT and YYREEE (reference sequence). This CDR3 has 15 amino acids. The trim removed 4 bases at V and 7 bases at J, leaving 8 bases unmatched. The CDR3 here is CASSGRTSGSQEQYF. In DNA form, the CDR3 reads TGTGCCAGCAGCGGAAGGACTAGCGGGAGCCAAGAGCAGTACTTC.

In the case of this clone: At the DNA level, this CDR3 is encoded by other sequences in the same sample as well. The rearrangement joins TRBV27 to TRBJ2-7, with D maybe TRBD2 (6 bases). Germline V gene lookup returns CDR1 MNHEY and CDR2 SMNVEV (reference sequence). This CDR3 region has 13 residues. Trimming took off 2 bases at V and 1 base at J, with 6 bases between the two ends. The CDR3 DNA reads as TGTGCCAGCAGTTTAGGGGGGTCCTACGAGCAGTACTTC. Encoded protein: CASSLGGSYEQYF.

CDR3: CASSPERTGSYEQYF. The CDR3 nucleotides are TGCGCCAGCAGCCCAGAACGGACAGGCTCCTACGAGCAGTACTTC. The J gene is TRBJ2-7, the V gene TRBV4-1; TRBD1 aligns across 7 bases. The CDR3 consists of 15 residues. Per the germline V gene, CDR1 is MGHRA and CDR2 is YSYEKL. V was clipped by 4 bases and J by 0 bases; unmatched bases: 6.

The chain has TRBV7-2 and TRBJ2-5; TRBD2 matches 8 bases. The V gene's germline CDR1 is SGHTA and CDR2 FQGNSA. This CDR3 is built from 15 residues. Trimming took 1 base from V and 4 from J; bases not matched to a gene: 5. The CDR3 sequence is CASSLGRRGGETQYF. The CDR3 nucleotides read TGTGCCAGCAGCTTAGGGCGACGGGGGGGAGAGACCCAGTACTTC.

This clone was recorded once. The chain employs TRBV9 and TRBJ2-3; 8 bases fit TRBD1. The V and J ends lost 8 bases and 4 bases, in that order; junction bases with no gene match: 3. The CDR3 has 12 amino acids. CDR1 SGDLS and CDR2 YYNGEE come from the germline V gene. For the CDR3, the DNA is TGTGCCAGTACGACAGGGGCAGATACGCAGTATTTT. Translating it yields CASTTGADTQYF.

DNA of the CDR3: TGTGCCAGCAGCCAAGGCGACAGGGACAATCAGCCCCAGCATTTT. This sequence encodes CASSQGDRDNQPQHF. This rearrangement joins TRBV4-2 to TRBJ1-5, with 7 bases that match TRBD1. Germline lookup yields CDR1 LGHNA and CDR2 YNFKEQ. CDR3 length equals 15 residues. Germline trimming cut 1 base from V and 3 bases from J; bases unmatched to any gene: 3.

The chain employs TRBV5-8 and TRBJ2-1; maybe TRBD2 (5 bases). Germline V gene sequence: CDR1 SGHTS, CDR2 YDEGEE. The V end lost 3 bases, the J end lost 6 bases, and 16 bases lay between the germline ends. CDR3 length equals 15 residues. The CDR3 loop is CASSSVRGPSNEQFF. CDR3 DNA: TGTGCCAGCAGCTCAGTCCGGGGTCCCTCCAATGAGCAGTTCTTC.

The V and J genes are TRBV7-8 and TRBJ2-5, with 7 bases lining up with TRBD2. Per the germline V gene, CDR1 is SGHVS and CDR2 is FQNEAQ. The V and J ends lost 5 bases and 4 bases, in that order; junction bases with no gene match: 10. The CDR3 is 15 residues long. Written as DNA, the CDR3 is TGTGCCAGCAGCGGGCGGGGCGGGAGATCAGAGACCCAGTACTTC. The encoded protein is CASSGRGGRSETQYF.